These 13 T cell receptor beta chains were all obtained from the same sample, sequenced in a study of OX40 agonist ivuxolimab in advanced cancers. Sequencing used immunoSEQ multiplex PCR; TCRdb keeps in-frame clones, though not all of them. The sample yields fewer than 35,000 clones, roughly 76% seen once. The starting material was CD4+ or CD8+ T cells sorted from blood, obtained in a trial of the OX40 agonist ivuxolimab. These receptors were taken from an adult with an advanced solid tumor such as melanoma, head and neck, liver or kidney cancer.

V gene TRBV5-6 combines with J gene TRBJ2-3, with D possibly being TRBD2 (6 bases). The length of the CDR3 is 13 residues. Trimming pared 5 bases from V and 3 bases from J, leaving 10 bases between. Per germline, CDR1 SGHDT and CDR2 YYEEEE. As DNA, the CDR3 is TGTGCCAGCAGTCACGGGGGAACAGATACGCAGTATTTT. The encoded protein is CASSHGGTDTQYF.

The genes are TRBV18 and TRBJ2-1; 10 bases are a match to TRBD2. The CDR3 runs to 15 residues. J was trimmed by 4 bases and V by 4 bases; bases with no gene match: 4. Germline assignment: CDR1 KGHSH and CDR2 LQKENI. CDR3 sequence (DNA): TGTGCCAGCTCACTATCTAGCGGGGGTTACAATGAGCAGTTCTTC. As protein: CASSLSSGGYNEQFF.

V gene TRBV28 combines with J gene TRBJ2-1, with D unresolved. Trimming took 6 bases from V and 4 from J, leaving 7 bases between them. This CDR3 has 12 residues. Germline V gene sequence: CDR1 MDHEN, CDR2 SYDVKM. CDR3 in DNA: TGTGCCAGCAGGCCAGATTACAATGAGCAGTTCTTC. As protein: CASRPDYNEQFF.

As DNA, the CDR3 is TGTGCCAGCAGTCCTTACAGCTCCTATAATTCACCCCTCCACTTT. It translates to CASSPYSSYNSPLHF. The rearrangement links TRBV6-5 to TRBJ1-6; D remains unclear. This CDR3 region has 15 residues. Germline V lookup: CDR1 MNHEY, CDR2 SVGAGI. With 5 bases removed from V and 0 bases from J, the gap between germline ends came to 8 bases.

The genes are TRBV2 and TRBJ2-2, with TRBD2 matching over 11 bases. With V trimmed by 7 bases and J by 2 bases, 6 bases remained unmatched. This CDR3 is 16 amino acids long. The germline V gene has CDR1 SNHLY and CDR2 FYNNEI. The CDR3 region has the DNA TGTGCCAGCAAGGTGGGGACTAGCGGAAACACCGGGGAGCTGTTTTTT. Its translation is CASKVGTSGNTGELFF.

The V call is TRBV5-1, the J call TRBJ2-1; D is unclear. CDR3 length: 13 amino acids. V lost 6 bases and J lost 6, with 13 bases in between. CDR1 and CDR2 from the germline V gene are SGHRS and YFSETQ. The CDR3 DNA sequence: TGCGCCAGCATGGTTCGGAGAGGCAATGAGCAGTTCTTC. This gives the protein CASMVRRGNEQFF.

V and J are TRBV30 and TRBJ2-3; D possibly matches TRBD1 or TRBD2 (6 bases each). This CDR3 comprises 15 residues. Germline values: CDR1 GTSNPN, CDR2 SVGIG (reference sequence). Trimming removed 0 bases from V and 1 base from J, with 11 bases in between. The CDR3 loop reads CAWSVGGPGTDTQYF. The CDR3 DNA follows: TGTGCCTGGAGTGTCGGGGGCCCGGGCACAGATACGCAGTATTTT.

This clone was counted between two and nine times. The chain is built from TRBV5-4 and TRBJ2-1; the match to TRBD2 covers 7 bases. Germline V gene sequence: CDR1 SGHNT, CDR2 YYREEE (reference sequence). The junction had 10 bases not matched to a gene; V was cut back by 3 bases and J by 10 bases. The CDR3 runs to 14 residues. CDR3 nucleotide sequence: TGTGCCAGCAGCTCCCTAACTAGCGCGGGGGAGCAGTTCTTC. Translation gives CASSSLTSAGEQFF.

This chain uses TRBV7-2 with TRBJ2-5; D ambiguous. The CDR3 extends over 15 amino acids. V was pared by 1 base and J by 1 base, with 10 bases between. Germline lookup yields CDR1 SGHTA and CDR2 FQGNSA. The chain's CDR3 is CASSLGGQVQETQYF. The CDR3 DNA reads TGTGCCAGCAGCTTAGGCGGCCAGGTCCAAGAGACCCAGTACTTC.

This clone was detected a few times. The V and J genes are TRBV30 and TRBJ2-5; D remains unclear. Trimming removed 3 bases at V and 5 bases at J, with 13 bases between. In germline, CDR1 is GTSNPN, CDR2 SVGIG (reference sequence). The CDR3 runs to 13 residues. CDR3 sequence reads: CAWSRRTRETQYF. CDR3 bases: TGTGCCTGGAGCCGGCGAACCCGGGAGACCCAGTACTTC.

V is TRBV5-8 and J is TRBJ1-1; D is unresolved. V lost 2 bases and J 4 bases, leaving 15 bases between the germline ends. Germline V gene lookup returns CDR1 SGHTS and CDR2 YDEGEE. The length of the CDR3 is 15 residues. DNA for the CDR3: TGTGCCAGCAGCTTAGTCCCGGGCATCGGCACTGAAGCTTTCTTT. Its protein is CASSLVPGIGTEAFF.

The chain recombines TRBV2 with TRBJ1-2; a weak D match, TRBD1 (5 bases). With 6 bases removed from V and 4 bases from J, the gap between germline ends came to 15 bases. Germline V gives CDR1 SNHLY, CDR2 FYNNEI. CDR3 length: 14 residues. The CDR3 reads CASSGQGTGYGYTF. The DNA for the CDR3 is TGTGCCAGCAGCGGACAAGGGACCGGCTATGGCTACACCTTC.

The chain employs TRBV5-1 and TRBJ2-3; 9 bases map to TRBD2. This CDR3 is 16 amino acids long. Germline loops: CDR1 SGHRS, CDR2 YFSETQ. With V trimmed by 1 base and J by 1 base, 4 bases remained unmatched. The CDR3 DNA is TGCGCCAGCAGCTTGAATGGCGGGGGGGGCACAGATACGCAGTATTTT. The encoded protein is CASSLNGGGGTDTQYF. The variable domain in full, with the rest retrieved from reference TRBV5-1 and TRBJ2-3, is KAGVTQTPRYLIKTRGQQVTLSCSPISGHRSVSWYQQTPGQGLQFLFEYFSETQRNKGNFPGRFSGRQFSNSRSEMNVSTLELGDSALYLCASSLNGGGGTDTQYFGPGTRLTVL.